This T cell receptor beta chain stems from a study of cytomegalovirus exposure and HLA in healthy donors. With regard to this clone: Its antigen is unknown.

PCR was performed using 60 Vbeta and 13 Jbeta primers. Assay: immunoSEQ multiplex PCR; the TCRdb copy retains only in-frame clones and omits some. The sample yields under 200,000 clones, more than 65% seen once. Study-level results: Both high specificity and high sensitivity reportedly marked the classifier's diagnosis of cytomegalovirus status.

Trimming removed 7 bases from V and 7 bases from J, with 20 bases in between. The CDR3 is 15 residues long. Germline CDR1 reads SGHRS; CDR2 reads YFSETQ. This TCR was recovered from a man aged 35 to 55 in good health and CMV-seropositive. V gene TRBV5-1 combines with J gene TRBJ2-2; weak D call: TRBD1 (5 bases). The sample taken for sequencing was PBMCs. The CDR3 region has the DNA TGCGCCAGCGGTCGGGCGCAGGGCGCGGTCGGGGAGCTGTTTTTT. Amino acids: CASGRAQGAVGELFF.